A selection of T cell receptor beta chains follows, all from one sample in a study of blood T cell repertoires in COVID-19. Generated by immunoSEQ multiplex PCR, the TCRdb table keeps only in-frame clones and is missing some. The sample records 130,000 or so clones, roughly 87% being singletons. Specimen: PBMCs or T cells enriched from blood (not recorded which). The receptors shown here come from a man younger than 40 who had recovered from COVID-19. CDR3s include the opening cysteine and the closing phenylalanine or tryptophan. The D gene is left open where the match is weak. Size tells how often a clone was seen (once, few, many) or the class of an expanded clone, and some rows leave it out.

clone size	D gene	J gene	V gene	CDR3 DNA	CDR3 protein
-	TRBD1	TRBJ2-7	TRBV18	TGTGCCAGCTCACGTCCGGGACAGGAGACTATAGAGCAGTACTTC	CASSRPGQETIEQYF
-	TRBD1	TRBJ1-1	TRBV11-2	TGTGCCAGCAGCTTAGATCCTCGGACAGGGAACACTGAAGCTTTCTTT	CASSLDPRTGNTEAFF
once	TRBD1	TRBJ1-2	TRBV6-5	TGTGCCAGCACCTCTCAAGGGGGCATCTACACCTTC	CASTSQGGIYTF
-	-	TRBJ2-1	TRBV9	TGTGCCAGCAGCGTGCGGGGGGGACAGGGGTTGAATGAGCAGTTCTTC	CASSVRGGQGLNEQFF
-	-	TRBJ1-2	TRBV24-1	TGTGCCACCATGAGGCGGGGACCTAACTATGGCTACACCTTC	CATMRRGPNYGYTF
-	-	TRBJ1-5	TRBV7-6	TGTGCCAGCAGCTTGGGCTATGGTCAGCCCCAGCATTTT	CASSLGYGQPQHF
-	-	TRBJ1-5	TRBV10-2	TGCGCCAGCAGTGGGGGAACTACGGGGGGCAGCAATCAGCCCCAGCATTTT	CASSGGTTGGSNQPQHF
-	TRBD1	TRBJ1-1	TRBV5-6	TGTGCCAGCAGCCCCCGGACAGGCGGCTACACTGAAGCTTTCTTT	CASSPRTGGYTEAFF
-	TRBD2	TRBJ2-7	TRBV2	TGTGCCAGCAGTGATCGTTCTCCCACGACTAGCGGGAATTACGAGCAGTACTTC	CASSDRSPTTSGNYEQYF
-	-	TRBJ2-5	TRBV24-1	TGTGCCACCAGTGATGACAGTCAAGAGACCCAGTACTTC	CATSDDSQETQYF